This TCR beta chain derives from a study of post-analysis software for immune sequencing data. Turning to the study itself: Progressive-relapsing, secondary progressive and relapsing-remitting multiple sclerosis were among the disease courses included. Study-wide points: Multiple sclerosis was associated with a significant reduction in normalized Chao1 diversity relative to controls. TRBV5-6, TRBV5-1 and TRBV20-1 belonged to a set of a handful of TRBV segments that were more frequent in patients than controls.

The CDR3 runs to 13 residues. Germline CDR1 is SSHAT and CDR2 is FNYEAQ (reference sequence). Built from TCR beta cDNA, the libraries had unique molecular identifiers in them. Hundreds of thousands of cDNA molecules came from approximately 1 to 10 million T cells. A single record per CDR3 protein comes from TCRdb applying MiXCR to the PCR reads. The sample includes under 900,000 distinct CDR3 sequences, approximately 50% of them seen just once. Remarks on this clonotype: Its target is unknown.

The chain uses TRBV7-7 and TRBJ2-4, with a possible D match to TRBD1 (5 bases). The DNA end is a closer match to TRBJ2-7, so the J assignment may be wrong. The TCR sequence derives from a girl aged 5 to 17 with multiple sclerosis. Sequencing used blood. The CDR3 bases are TGTGTTAGCAGCCAAGATCTCAGGGACGAGCAGTACTTC. Encoded protein: CVSSQDLRDEQYF.